The rows below give T cell receptor beta chains drawn from one sample of a study of T cell changes during pregnancy in multiple sclerosis. Repertoires were generated with immunoSEQ multiplex PCR, while TCRdb's copy carries only in-frame clones and drops some. This table holds over 9,000 clones, 75% to 85% found once. Here the sequenced sample was CD8+ T cells from peripheral blood mononuclear cells, taken in the third trimester of pregnancy. The receptors shown here come from a female donor in good health, enrolled as a control in a pregnancy study. CDR3s include the opening cysteine and the closing phenylalanine or tryptophan. D genes are given only for firm matches. Rows give clone size only sometimes, using once, few, many, or a class for an expanded clone.

V gene	D gene	J gene	clone size	CDR3 protein	CDR3 DNA
TRBV27	.	TRBJ1-1	.	CASSLGRNTEAFF	TGTGCCAGCAGTTTGGGGAGGAACACTGAAGCTTTCTTT
TRBV7-2	TRBD2	TRBJ2-1	.	CASSLVSGGGNEQFF	TGTGCCAGCAGCTTAGTTAGCGGGGGGGGCAATGAGCAGTTCTTC
TRBV6-5	.	TRBJ2-3	.	CASSYSLTDTQYF	TGTGCCAGCAGTTACTCCCTTACAGATACGCAGTATTTT
TRBV6-6	.	TRBJ1-5	.	CASSYGASNQPQHF	TGTGCCAGCAGTTACGGTGCGAGCAATCAGCCCCAGCATTTT
TRBV5-1	.	TRBJ2-1	.	CASRPTGGTGTYNEQFF	TGCGCCAGCAGGCCGACTGGCGGGACTGGGACCTACAATGAGCAGTTCTTC
TRBV4-1	.	TRBJ2-1	.	CASSQSSYNEQFF	TGCGCCAGCAGCCAGAGCTCCTACAATGAGCAGTTCTTC
TRBV7-7	TRBD2	TRBJ2-1	.	CASSLGLAGPNEQFF	TGTGCTAGCAGCTTAGGGCTAGCGGGACCAAATGAGCAGTTCTTC
TRBV27	.	TRBJ2-2	.	CASSIGSTGELFF	TGTGCCAGCAGTATCGGGTCCACCGGGGAGCTGTTTTTT
TRBV6-1	TRBD2	TRBJ2-7	few	CASSGLAAESYEQYF	TGTGCCAGCAGTGGGCTAGCGGCGGAATCCTACGAGCAGTACTTC
TRBV9	TRBD2	TRBJ2-3	.	CASSVGLAGTDTQYF	TGTGCCAGCAGCGTAGGACTAGCGGGGACGGATACGCAGTATTTT
TRBV6-1	TRBD1	TRBJ1-1	.	CASTDRGRSTEAFF	TGTGCCAGCACGGACAGGGGTCGATCGACTGAAGCTTTCTTT